This T cell receptor beta chain was sequenced in a study of cytomegalovirus exposure and HLA in healthy donors. In the study overall: Out of 150 million to 200 million T cells, an earlier analysis found fewer than 140 million unique TCR beta sequences in total. Study-wide findings and caveats: Indistinguishable V segments, including TRBV6-2 and TRBV6-3, were excluded.

Amplification used 60 Vbeta primers and 13 Jbeta primers. Sequenced by immunoSEQ multiplex PCR; TCRdb stores in-frame clones only, minus some. The profile covers about 95,000 clones, with roughly 70% appearing a single time and over 13% taken by the ten largest. The CDR3 length is 13 residues. The germline V gene encodes CDR1 LNHDA and CDR2 SQIVND (reference sequence). The V end was cut by 7 bases, the J end by 2 bases, with 11 bases between. These donors, healthy bone marrow donors, were studied. About this clone: As yet, its antigen is unknown.

The receptor's source is a woman aged 50 to 60 in good health and CMV-seropositive. Sequenced sample: PBMCs. The chain uses TRBV19 and TRBJ1-1, with D tentatively TRBD1 (6 bases). Here the CDR3 DNA reads TGTGCCAGTATACAGGGCATCAACACTGAAGCTTTCTTT. This encodes CASIQGINTEAFF.